Given below is one T cell receptor (beta chain) in context. The V gene's germline CDR1 is LNHDA and CDR2 SQIVND (reference sequence). CDR3 length equals 16 residues. V lost 1 base and J lost 7, with 17 bases in between. This record belongs to a study of T cell clones after liver transplantation. Study-level background: A pre-transplant mixed lymphocyte reaction with TCRbeta sequencing defined graft-donor-reactive clones followed in post-transplant blood.

TCRdb's copy holds only in-frame clones and misses some; the assay was immunoSEQ multiplex PCR. The sample holds tens of thousands of clones, about four fifths seen once. Material: CD4+ T cells from blood, obtained 12 months after liver transplant. V gene TRBV19 combines with J gene TRBJ1-5; unclear D gene. This receptor was taken from a human patient who received a liver transplant. Certain T cells may be donor cells from the graft. Written as DNA, the CDR3 is TGTGCCAGTAGTATAGGCCCGCCCAAACTTGGACAGCCCCAGCATTTT. Its protein is CASSIGPPKLGQPQHF.